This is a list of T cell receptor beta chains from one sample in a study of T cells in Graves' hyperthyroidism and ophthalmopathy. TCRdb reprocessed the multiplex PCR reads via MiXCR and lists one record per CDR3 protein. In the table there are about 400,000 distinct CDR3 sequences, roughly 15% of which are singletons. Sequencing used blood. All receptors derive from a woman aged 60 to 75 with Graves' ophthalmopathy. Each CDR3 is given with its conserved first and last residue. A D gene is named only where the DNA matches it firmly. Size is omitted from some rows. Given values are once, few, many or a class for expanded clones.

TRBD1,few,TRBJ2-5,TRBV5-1,TGCGCCAGCAGCTTGGCCCCTGGGACAGGGTACCAAGAGACCCAGTACTTC,CASSLAPGTGYQETQYF
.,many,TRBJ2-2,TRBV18,TGTGCCAGCTCACCACTCTTGGTAACGAACACCGGGGAGCTGTTTTTT,CASSPLLVTNTGELFF
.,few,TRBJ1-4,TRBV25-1,TGTGCCAGCAGTGCGCTGACAGCTCATGAAAAACTGTTTTTT,CASSALTAHEKLFF
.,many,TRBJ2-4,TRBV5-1,TGCGCCAGCAGCTTTTCTGGACACTCTAACATTCAGTACTTC,CASSFSGHSNIQYF
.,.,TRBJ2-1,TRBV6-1,TGTGCCAGCAGTTACTCTGTGGGGGAGGTTGAGCAGTTCTTC,CASSYSVGEVEQFF
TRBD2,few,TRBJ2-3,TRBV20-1,TGCAGTGCCCGGGGTAGCGGGCGACCTAATACGCAGTATTTT,CSARGSGRPNTQYF
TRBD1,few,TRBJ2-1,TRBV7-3,TGTGCCAGCAGCCTCGACAGGGGGCGCGGGGAGCAGTTCTTC,CASSLDRGRGEQFF
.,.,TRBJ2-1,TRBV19,TGTGCCAGTAGCATGAGTTTGTGGGAGGCCCACAATGAGCAGTTCTTC,CASSMSLWEAHNEQFF
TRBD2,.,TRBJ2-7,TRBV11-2,TGTGCCAGCAGCCCCCTCCAGAGGACTAGCGTCTACGAGCAGTACTTC,CASSPLQRTSVYEQYF
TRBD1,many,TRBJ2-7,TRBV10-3,TGTGCCATCAGTGAGCCGAAAGGGACAGGAGCCTACGAGCAGTACTTC,CAISEPKGTGAYEQYF
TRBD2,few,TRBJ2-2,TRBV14,TGTGCCAGCTCTCAGCGGGGGGCCACCGGGGAGCTGTTTTTT,CASSQRGATGELFF
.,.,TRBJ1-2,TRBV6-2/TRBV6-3,TGTGCCAGCAGTTTGACCCTTAGCTATGGCTACACCTTC,CASSLTLSYGYTF
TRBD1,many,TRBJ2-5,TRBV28,TGTGCCAGCAGTACCCCCTTGACAGGGGACGAGACCCAGTACTTC,CASSTPLTGDETQYF
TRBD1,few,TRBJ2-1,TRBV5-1,TGCGCCAGCAGCCCTACGACAGGGTCCTACAATGAGCAGTTCTTC,CASSPTTGSYNEQFF
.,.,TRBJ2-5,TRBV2,TGTGCCAGCAGTGGGGGGCGCGAGGAGACCCAGTACTTC,CASSGGREETQYF
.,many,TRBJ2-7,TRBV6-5,TGTGCCAGCAGTTACCGATTCCGGGGTTACGAGCAGTACTTC,CASSYRFRGYEQYF
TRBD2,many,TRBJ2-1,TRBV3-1,TGTGCCAGCAGCCAAGACGGGACTAGCGGGAGGTGGGTCAATGAGCAGTTCTTC,CASSQDGTSGRWVNEQFF
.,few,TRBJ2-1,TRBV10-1,TGCGCCAGCAGCAAAGCGGGCCTATCCTACAATGAGCAGTTCTTC,CASSKAGLSYNEQFF
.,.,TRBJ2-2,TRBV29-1,TGCAGCGTTGAGCGAGGGGGGGCCGGGAAGCTGTTTTTT,CSVERGGAGKLFF
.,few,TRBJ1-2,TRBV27,TGTGCCATCCTTATCCAGGGCCCCTATGGCTACACCTTC,CAILIQGPYGYTF
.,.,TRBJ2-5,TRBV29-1,TGCAGCGCAGGACCGTTGTACCAAGAGACCCAGTACTTC,CSAGPLYQETQYF
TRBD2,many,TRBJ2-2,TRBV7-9,TGTGCCATCACTAGCGGCACGAACACCGGGGAGCTGTTTTTT,CAITSGTNTGELFF
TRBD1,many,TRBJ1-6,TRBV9,TGTGCCAGCAGCCCCCTAGGGGGCCATTCACCCCTCCACTTT,CASSPLGGHSPLHF
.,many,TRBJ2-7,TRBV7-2,TGTGCCAGCAGCTATACCCGAGGTGCGGAGCAGTACTTC,CASSYTRGAEQYF
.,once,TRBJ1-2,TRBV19,TGTGCCAGTAGTATAGCGAAGGGGATCGGCTACACCTTC,CASSIAKGIGYTF
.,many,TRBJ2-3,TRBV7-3,TGTGCCAGCAGCTCCCGCCCCACAGATACGCAGTATTTT,CASSSRPTDTQYF
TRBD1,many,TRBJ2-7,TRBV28,TGTGCCAGCAGCCCACCGGGACAGGGTAGGGCGGAGCAGTACTTC,CASSPPGQGRAEQYF
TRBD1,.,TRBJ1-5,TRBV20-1,TGCAGTGCACTACAGGGGGCTGGCAATCAGCCCCAGCATTTT,CSALQGAGNQPQHF
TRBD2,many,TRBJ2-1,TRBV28,TGTGCCAGCGGCCCTAGCGGCAACTCCTACAATGAGCAGTTCTTC,CASGPSGNSYNEQFF
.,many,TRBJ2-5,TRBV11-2,TGTGCCAGCAGCCGGACTGCCGGGGGGCTAGAGACCCAGTACTTC,CASSRTAGGLETQYF
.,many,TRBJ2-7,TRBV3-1,TGTGCCAGCAGCCGGGGGATGGGCGAGCAGTACTTC,CASSRGMGEQYF
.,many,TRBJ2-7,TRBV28,TGTGCCAGCGTCTCGGGTTTTCCAAACGAGCAGTACTTC,CASVSGFPNEQYF
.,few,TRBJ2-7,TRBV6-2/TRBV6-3,TGTGCCAGCGGGCGGCCTAGCTACTACAATGAGCAGTACTTC,CASGRPSYYNEQYF
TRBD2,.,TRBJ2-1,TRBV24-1,TGTGCCACCAGTGACGCCAGCGGGAGGGCCCTGAATGAGCAGTTCTTC,CATSDASGRALNEQFF
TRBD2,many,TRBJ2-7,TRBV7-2,TGTGCCAGCAGCGTAGCGGGAGATAAGAGCTACGAGCAGTACTTC,CASSVAGDKSYEQYF
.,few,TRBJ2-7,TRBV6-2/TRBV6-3,TGTGCCAGCAAACCAGGGACCTTCGGCGAGCAGTACTTC,CASKPGTFGEQYF
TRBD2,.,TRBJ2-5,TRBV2,TGTGCCAGCAGCGGACTAGCGGGGGCCGGGGAGACCCAGTACTTC,CASSGLAGAGETQYF
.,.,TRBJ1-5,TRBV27,TGTGCCAGCAGTTGGAAGGGTTCCACAGATACGCAGCATTTT,CASSWKGSTDTQHF
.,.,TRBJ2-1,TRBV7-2,TGTGCCAGCAGCGGCGGTTGGTATGAGCAGTTCTTC,CASSGGWYEQFF
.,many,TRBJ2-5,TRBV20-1,TGCAGTGCTAGATGGGAGACCCAGTACTTC,CSARWETQYF
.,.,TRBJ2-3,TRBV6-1,TGTGCCGGCAGTGCCCCGGGGAATACGCAGTATTTT,CAGSAPGNTQYF
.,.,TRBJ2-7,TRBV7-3,TGTGCCAGCAGCCGGGACGGACGTGGCTACGAGCAGTACTTC,CASSRDGRGYEQYF
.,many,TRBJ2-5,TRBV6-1,TGTGCCAGCATGCGGGGCGTCCAAGAGACCCAGTACTTC,CASMRGVQETQYF
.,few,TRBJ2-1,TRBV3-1,TGTGCCAGCAGCCTTCGAGCGGGCTTCTCCTACAATGAGCAGTTCTTC,CASSLRAGFSYNEQFF
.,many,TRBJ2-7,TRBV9,TGTGCCAGCAGCGTAGACAGCTATAGCGAGCAGTACTTC,CASSVDSYSEQYF
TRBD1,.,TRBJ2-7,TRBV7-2,TGTGCCAGCAGCAAAGGACAGGGTGCCTCCTACGAGCAGTACTTC,CASSKGQGASYEQYF
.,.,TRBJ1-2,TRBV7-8,TGTGCCAGCAGCCCCGGACAGCCTAACTATGGCTACACCTTC,CASSPGQPNYGYTF
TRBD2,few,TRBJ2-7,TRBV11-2,TGTGCCAGCAGCAGGAGGACTAGCGAGTCCTACGAGCAGTACTTC,CASSRRTSESYEQYF
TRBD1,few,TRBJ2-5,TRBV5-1,TGCGCCAGCAGCAAAGGGGGCGCGTCCCAAGAGACCCAGTACTTC,CASSKGGASQETQYF
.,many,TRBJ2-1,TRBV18,TGTGCCAGCTCACCAAACAGCCGGGACAATGAGCAGTTCTTC,CASSPNSRDNEQFF
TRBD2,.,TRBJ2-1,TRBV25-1,TGTGCCAGCAGTGAAGCTAGCGGTACCTACAATGAGCAGTTCTTC,CASSEASGTYNEQFF
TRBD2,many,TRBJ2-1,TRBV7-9,TGTGCCAGCAGCTTAGTGGGACTAGCGGGCAATGAGCAGTTCTTC,CASSLVGLAGNEQFF